This entry features one T cell receptor beta chain sequence. Its specificity is not known. This sample is part of a study of cytomegalovirus exposure and HLA in healthy donors. Vbeta (60) and Jbeta (13) primers were used in the PCR. Clones were read by immunoSEQ multiplex PCR, and TCRdb kept only the in-frame ones, dropping some. The sample holds 150,000 or so clones; 76% are singletons and the top ten take 2.5% to 3.5%. The CDR3 extends over 12 amino acids. CDR1 and CDR2 from the germline V gene are SQVTM and ANQGSEA. Trimming pared 4 bases from V and 3 bases from J, leaving 9 bases between. Study-level results: Generally TCR sequences proved uncommon, though certain public TCRs appeared in numerous donors. Cytomegalovirus association was listed for roughly 160 TCR beta chains. Trimming of TCR beta V- and J-genes showed a link, identified in a later analysis, to a missense DCLRE1C variant. CMV serostatus stood as the only immune exposure information on hand.

This receptor was obtained from a male donor in good health and CMV-seronegative. Sequences were obtained from PBMCs. The chain employs TRBV29-1 and TRBJ1-2, with a possible D match to TRBD1 (5 bases). Here the CDR3 reads CSVGEGDYGYTF. CDR3 nucleotide sequence: TGCAGCGTTGGGGAAGGGGACTATGGCTACACCTTC.